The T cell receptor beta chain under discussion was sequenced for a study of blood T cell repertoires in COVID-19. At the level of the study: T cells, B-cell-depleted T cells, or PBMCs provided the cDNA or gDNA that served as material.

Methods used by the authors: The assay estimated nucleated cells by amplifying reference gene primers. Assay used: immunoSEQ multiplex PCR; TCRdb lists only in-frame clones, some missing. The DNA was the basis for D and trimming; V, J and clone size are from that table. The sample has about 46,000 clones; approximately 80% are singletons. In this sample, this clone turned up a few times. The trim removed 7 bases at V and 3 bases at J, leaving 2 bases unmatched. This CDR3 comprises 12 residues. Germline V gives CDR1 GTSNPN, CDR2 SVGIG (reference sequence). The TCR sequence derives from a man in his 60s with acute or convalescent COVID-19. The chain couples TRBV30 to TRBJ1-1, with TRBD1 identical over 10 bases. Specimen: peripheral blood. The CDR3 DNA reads TGTGCCTCGGACAGGGGGGACACTGAAGCTTTCTTT. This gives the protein CASDRGDTEAFF.